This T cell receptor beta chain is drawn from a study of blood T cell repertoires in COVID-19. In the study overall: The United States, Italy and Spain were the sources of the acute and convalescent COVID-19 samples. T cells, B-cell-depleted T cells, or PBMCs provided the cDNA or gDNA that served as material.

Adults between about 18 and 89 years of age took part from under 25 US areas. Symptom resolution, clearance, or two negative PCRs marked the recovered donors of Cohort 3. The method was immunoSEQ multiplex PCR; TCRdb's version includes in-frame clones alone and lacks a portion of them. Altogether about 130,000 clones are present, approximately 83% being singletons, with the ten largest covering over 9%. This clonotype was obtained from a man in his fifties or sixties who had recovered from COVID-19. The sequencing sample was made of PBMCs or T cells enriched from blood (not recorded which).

The CDR3 here is CAISETTRGGYTF. The CDR3 DNA reads TGTGCCATCAGTGAGACAACCCGAGGCGGCTACACCTTC. The gene calls are TRBV10-3 and TRBJ1-2; unclear D gene. Trimming shortened V by 2 bases and J by 8 bases, and 12 bases separated the two germline ends. Germline V gives CDR1 ENHRY, CDR2 SYGVKD. The CDR3 has 13 residues.